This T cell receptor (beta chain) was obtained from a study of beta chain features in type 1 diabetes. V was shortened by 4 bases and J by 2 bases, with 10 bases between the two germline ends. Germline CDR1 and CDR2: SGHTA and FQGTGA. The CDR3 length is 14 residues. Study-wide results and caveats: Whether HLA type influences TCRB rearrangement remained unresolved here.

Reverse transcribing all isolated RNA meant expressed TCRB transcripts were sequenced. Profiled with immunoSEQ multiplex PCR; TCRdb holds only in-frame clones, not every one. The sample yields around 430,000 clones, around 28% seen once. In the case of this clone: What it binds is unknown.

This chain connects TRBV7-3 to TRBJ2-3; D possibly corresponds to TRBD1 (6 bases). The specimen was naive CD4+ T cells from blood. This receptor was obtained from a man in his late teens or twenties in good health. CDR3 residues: CASSYRDSTDTQYF. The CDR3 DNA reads TGTGCCAGCAGCTACAGGGATTCCACAGATACGCAGTATTTT.